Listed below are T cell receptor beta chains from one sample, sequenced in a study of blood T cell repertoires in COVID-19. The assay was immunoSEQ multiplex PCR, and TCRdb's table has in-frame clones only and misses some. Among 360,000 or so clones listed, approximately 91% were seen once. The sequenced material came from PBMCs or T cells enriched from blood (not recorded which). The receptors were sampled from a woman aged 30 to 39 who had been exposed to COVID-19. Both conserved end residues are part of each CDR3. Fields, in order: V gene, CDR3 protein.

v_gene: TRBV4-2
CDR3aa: CASSHGWTSGTQGEQYF

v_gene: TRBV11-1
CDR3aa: CASSPLAGGVETQYF

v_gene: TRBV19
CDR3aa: CASSIKLAGEQYF

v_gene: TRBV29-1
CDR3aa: CSAGTGATGELFF

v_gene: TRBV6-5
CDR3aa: CASSYRASGTDTQYF

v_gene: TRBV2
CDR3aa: CASSDFRDRASTDTQYF

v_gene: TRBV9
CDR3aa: CASSHGTGGGNEKLFF

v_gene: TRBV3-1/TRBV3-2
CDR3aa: CASRARARDSGGTGELFF

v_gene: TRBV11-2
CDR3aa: CASSSGQGTIQPQHF

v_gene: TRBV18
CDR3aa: CASSPRGTSGIHGETQYF

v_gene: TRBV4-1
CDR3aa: CASSPDPTGSRTGGEQFF

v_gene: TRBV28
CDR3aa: CASSPNGWGYTF

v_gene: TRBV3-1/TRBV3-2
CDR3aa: CASSQASGTISIYTQYF

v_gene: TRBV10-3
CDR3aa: CAISEYRDEQYF

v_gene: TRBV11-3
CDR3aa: CASSLYTSGSAYEQYF

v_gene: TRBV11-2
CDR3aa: CASSLDFGTGEETQYF

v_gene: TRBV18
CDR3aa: CASSPSSGRVSEQYF

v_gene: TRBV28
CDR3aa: CASSFVPFLADPLYEQYF

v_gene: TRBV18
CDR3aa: CASSPQGTSSDTQYF

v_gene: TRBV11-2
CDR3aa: CASSQGQGEGTEAFF

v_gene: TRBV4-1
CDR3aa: CASSQEPRYYNEQFF

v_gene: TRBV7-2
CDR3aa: CASRQGGVSGNTIYF

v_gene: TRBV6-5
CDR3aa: CASSQHTYEQYF

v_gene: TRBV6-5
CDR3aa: CASSYSRSRDTEAFF

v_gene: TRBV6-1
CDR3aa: CASSGDRGRSHLETQYF